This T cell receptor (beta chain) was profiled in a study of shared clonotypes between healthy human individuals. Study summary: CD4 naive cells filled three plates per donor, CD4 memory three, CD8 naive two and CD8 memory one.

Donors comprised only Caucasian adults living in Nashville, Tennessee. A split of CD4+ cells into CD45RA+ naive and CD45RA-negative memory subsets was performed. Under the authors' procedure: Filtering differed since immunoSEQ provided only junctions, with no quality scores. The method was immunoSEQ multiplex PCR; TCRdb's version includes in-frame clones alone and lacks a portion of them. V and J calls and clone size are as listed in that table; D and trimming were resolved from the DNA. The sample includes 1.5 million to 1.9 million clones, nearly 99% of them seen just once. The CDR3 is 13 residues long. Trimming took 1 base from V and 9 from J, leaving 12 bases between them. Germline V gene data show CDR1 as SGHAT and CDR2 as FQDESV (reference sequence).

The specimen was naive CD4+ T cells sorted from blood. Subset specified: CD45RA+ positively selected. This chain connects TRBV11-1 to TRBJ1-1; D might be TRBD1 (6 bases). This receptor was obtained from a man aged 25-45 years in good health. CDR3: CASSLEAGTQAFF. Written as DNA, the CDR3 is TGTGCCAGCAGCTTAGAGGCCGGGACACAAGCTTTCTTT.